A single T cell receptor beta chain is shown here with its context. The data stem from a study of blood T cell repertoires in COVID-19. At the level of the study: T cells, B-cell-depleted T cells, or PBMCs provided the cDNA or gDNA that served as material.

TCRdb's copy holds only in-frame clones and misses some; the assay was immunoSEQ multiplex PCR. The sample has approximately 100,000 clones; about nine tenths are singletons. This CDR3 is 14 amino acids long. V trimming: 3 bases; J trimming: 2 bases; junction bases outside the gene matches: 1. Germline assignment: CDR1 MDHEN and CDR2 SYDVKM. The rearrangement links TRBV28 to TRBJ1-5, with 7 bases that match TRBD1. Sequenced sample: peripheral blood. This sequence was found in a woman older than 75 in a cohort sampled during active COVID-19. CDR3 loop: CASSFGQGNQPQHF. The DNA for the CDR3 is TGTGCCAGCAGTTTCGGACAGGGCAATCAGCCCCAGCATTTT.